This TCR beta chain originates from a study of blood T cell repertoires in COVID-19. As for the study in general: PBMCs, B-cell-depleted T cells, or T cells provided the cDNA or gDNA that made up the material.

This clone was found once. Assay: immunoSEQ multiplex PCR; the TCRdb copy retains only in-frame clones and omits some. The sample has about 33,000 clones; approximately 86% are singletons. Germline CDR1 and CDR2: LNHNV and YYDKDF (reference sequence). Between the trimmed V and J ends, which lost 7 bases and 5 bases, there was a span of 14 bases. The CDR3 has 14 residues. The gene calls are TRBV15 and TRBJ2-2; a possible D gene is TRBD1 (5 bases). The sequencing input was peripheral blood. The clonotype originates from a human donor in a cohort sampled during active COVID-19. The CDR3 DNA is TGTGCCACCATGCAGGGTAGATTAACCGGGGAGCTGTTTTTT. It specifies CATMQGRLTGELFF.